The text below deals with one TCR beta chain. The antigen is not known. These data belong to a study of a mutant IDH1 vaccine in newly diagnosed glioma. V trimming: 3 bases; J trimming: 10 bases; junction bases outside the gene matches: 7. The CDR3 runs 15 residues. Germline V gene lookup returns CDR1 SGDLS and CDR2 YYNGEE. Clones were sequenced by immunoSEQ multiplex PCR, and TCRdb holds only the in-frame ones, with some missing. The table records 30,000 to 35,000 clones, roughly 90% of them present only once. Time point denoted: week 47, end of study. Mutant IDH1 20-mer peptide, at 300 ug, made up each vaccine dose, with topical imiquimod.

The chain has TRBV9 and TRBJ2-1; 13 bases are shared with TRBD2. The receptor was derived from a man aged 40-55 years with glioma. This specimen was PBMCs, taken from a glioma patient whose treatment included an IDH1 peptide vaccine. The CDR3 DNA sequence: TGTGCCAGCAGCGGGATACCGGGACTAGCGGGGGAGCAGTTCTTC. It encodes CASSGIPGLAGEQFF.